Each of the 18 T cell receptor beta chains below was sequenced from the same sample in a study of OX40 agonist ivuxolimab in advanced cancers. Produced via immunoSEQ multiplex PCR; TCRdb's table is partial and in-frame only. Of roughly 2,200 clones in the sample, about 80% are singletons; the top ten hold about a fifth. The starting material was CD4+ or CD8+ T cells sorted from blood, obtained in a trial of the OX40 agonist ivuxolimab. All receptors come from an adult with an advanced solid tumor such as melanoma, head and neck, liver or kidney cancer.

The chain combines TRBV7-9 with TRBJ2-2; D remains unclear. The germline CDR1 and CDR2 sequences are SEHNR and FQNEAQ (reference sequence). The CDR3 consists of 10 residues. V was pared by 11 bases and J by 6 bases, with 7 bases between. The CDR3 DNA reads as TGTGCCCACGATGCCGGGGAGCTGTTTTTT. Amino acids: CAHDAGELFF.

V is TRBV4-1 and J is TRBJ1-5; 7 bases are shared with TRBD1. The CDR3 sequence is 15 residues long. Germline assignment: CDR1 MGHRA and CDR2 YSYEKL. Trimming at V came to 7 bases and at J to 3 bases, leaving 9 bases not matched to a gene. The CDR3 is CASTSTGALNQPQHF. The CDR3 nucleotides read TGCGCCAGCACATCTACAGGGGCACTCAATCAGCCCCAGCATTTT.

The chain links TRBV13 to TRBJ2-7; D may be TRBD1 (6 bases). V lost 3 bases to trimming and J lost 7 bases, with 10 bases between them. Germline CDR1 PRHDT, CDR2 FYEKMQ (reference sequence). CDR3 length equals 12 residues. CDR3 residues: CASSLGALEQYF. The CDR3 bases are TGTGCCAGCAGCTTGGGGGCTTTGGAGCAGTACTTC.

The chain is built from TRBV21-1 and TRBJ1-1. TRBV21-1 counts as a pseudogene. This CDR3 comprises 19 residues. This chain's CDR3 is CASSRTRDLCQKVNTEAFF. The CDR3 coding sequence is TGTGCCAGCAGCAGAACCCGGGACCTATGCCAAAAGGTGAACACTGAAGCTTTCTTT.

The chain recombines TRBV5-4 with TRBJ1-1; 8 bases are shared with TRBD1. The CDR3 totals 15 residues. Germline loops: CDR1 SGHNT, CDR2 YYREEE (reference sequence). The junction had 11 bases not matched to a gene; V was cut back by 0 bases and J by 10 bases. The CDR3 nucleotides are TGTGCCAGCAGCTTGGACAGGGGGGGAGGGTTCGGAGCTTTCTTT. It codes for CASSLDRGGGFGAFF. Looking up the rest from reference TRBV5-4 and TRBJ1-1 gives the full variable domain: ETGVTQSPTHLIKTRGQQVTLRCSSQSGHNTVSWYQQALGQGPQFIFQYYREEENGRGNFPPRFSGLQFPNYSSELNVNALELDDSALYLCASSLDRGGGFGAFFGQGTRLTVV.

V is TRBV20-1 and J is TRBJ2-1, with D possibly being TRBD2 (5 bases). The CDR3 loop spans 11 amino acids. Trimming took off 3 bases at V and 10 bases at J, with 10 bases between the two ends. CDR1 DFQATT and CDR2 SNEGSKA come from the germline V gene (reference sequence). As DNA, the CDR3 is TGCAGTGCTAGGATAGCGACCGAGCAGTTCTTC. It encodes CSARIATEQFF.

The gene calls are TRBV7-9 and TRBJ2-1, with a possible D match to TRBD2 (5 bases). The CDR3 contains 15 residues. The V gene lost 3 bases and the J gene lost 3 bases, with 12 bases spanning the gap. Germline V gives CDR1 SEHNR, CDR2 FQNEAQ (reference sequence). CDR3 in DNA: TGTGCCAGCAGCTTTGCGGGCCTCAACTACAATGAGCAGTTCTTC. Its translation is CASSFAGLNYNEQFF.

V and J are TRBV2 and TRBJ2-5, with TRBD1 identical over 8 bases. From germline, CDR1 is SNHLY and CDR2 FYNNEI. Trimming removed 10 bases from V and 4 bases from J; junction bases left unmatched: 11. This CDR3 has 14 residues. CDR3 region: CATDTGGGRETQYF. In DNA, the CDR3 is TGTGCCACCGATACAGGGGGTGGTAGAGAGACCCAGTACTTC.

The CDR3 sequence: CASTAGGLDGYTF. The CDR3, as DNA: TGTGCCAGCACCGCCGGGGGGCTCGATGGCTACACCTTC. This chain links TRBV5-8 with TRBJ1-2; a possible D gene is TRBD1 (6 bases). The CDR3 spans 13 residues. Germline V gene data show CDR1 as SGHTS and CDR2 as YDEGEE. Trimming pared 6 bases from V and 6 bases from J, leaving 15 bases between.

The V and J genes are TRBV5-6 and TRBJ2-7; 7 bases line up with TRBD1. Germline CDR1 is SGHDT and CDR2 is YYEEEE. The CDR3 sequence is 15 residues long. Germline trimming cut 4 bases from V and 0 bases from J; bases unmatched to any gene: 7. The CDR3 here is CASSPLGTASYEQYF. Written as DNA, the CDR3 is TGTGCCAGCAGCCCCCTCGGGACAGCCTCCTACGAGCAGTACTTC.

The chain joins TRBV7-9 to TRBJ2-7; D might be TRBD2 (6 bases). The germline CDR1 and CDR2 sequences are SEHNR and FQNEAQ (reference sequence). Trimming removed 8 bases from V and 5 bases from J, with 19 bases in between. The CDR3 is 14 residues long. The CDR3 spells CASSEGGKAHEQYF. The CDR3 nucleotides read TGTGCCAGCTCGGAGGGCGGGAAGGCCCACGAGCAGTACTTC.

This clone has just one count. For the CDR3, the DNA is TGTGCCAGCAGGACAGGGGGCGGTAGGGAAAAACTGTTTTTT. It codes for CASRTGGGREKLFF. The rearrangement links TRBV5-6 to TRBJ1-4, with 10 positions matching TRBD1. V shed 5 bases, J shed 8 bases, and the junction held 6 bases outside the gene matches. The length of the CDR3 is 14 residues. Germline V lookup: CDR1 SGHDT, CDR2 YYEEEE.

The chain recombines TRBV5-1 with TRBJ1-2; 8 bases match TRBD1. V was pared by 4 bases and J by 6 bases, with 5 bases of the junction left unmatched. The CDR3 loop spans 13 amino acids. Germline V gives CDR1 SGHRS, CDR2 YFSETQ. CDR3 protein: CASSPGQGHGYTF. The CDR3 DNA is TGCGCCAGCAGCCCCGGACAGGGACATGGCTACACCTTC.

CDR3 nucleotides: TGTGCCAGCTCACCATCGGGCACAGGGTTCACTGAAGCTTTCTTT. This gives the protein CASSPSGTGFTEAFF. The chain carries TRBV18 and TRBJ1-1; possibly TRBD1 for D (6 bases). Germline CDR1 reads KGHSH; CDR2 reads LQKENI. The CDR3 is 15 amino acids. V was shortened by 2 bases and J by 4 bases, with 14 bases between the two germline ends.

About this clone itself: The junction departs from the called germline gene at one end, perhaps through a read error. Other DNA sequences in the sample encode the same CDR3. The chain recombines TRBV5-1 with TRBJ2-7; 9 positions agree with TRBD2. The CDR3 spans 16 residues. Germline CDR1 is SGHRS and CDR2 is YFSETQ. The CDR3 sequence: CASSLTSAGGSSEQYF. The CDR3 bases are TGCGCCAGCAGCCTAACCTCAGCGGGAGGCTCGTCCGAGCAGTACTTT.

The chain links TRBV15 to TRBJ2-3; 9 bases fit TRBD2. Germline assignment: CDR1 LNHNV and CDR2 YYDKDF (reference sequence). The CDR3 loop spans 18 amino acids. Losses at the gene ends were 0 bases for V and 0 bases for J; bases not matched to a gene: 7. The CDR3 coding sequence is TGTGCCACCAGCAGAGATCCCCCCACTAGCGGGAGCACAGATACGCAGTATTTT. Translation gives CATSRDPPTSGSTDTQYF.

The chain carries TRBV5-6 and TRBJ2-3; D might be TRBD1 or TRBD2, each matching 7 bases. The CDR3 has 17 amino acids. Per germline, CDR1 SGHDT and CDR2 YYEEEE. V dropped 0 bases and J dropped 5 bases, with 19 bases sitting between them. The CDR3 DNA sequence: TGTGCCAGCAGCTTGGATCAGGGGGGAGGGCCGGGAGATACGCAGTATTTT. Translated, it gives CASSLDQGGGPGDTQYF.

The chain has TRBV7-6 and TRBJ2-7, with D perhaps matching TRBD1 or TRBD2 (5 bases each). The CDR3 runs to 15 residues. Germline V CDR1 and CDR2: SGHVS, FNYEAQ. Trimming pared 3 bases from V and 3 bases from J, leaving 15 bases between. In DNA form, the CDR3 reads TGTGCCAGCAGCTTTAATCAGGGCGGGTTCTACGAGCAGTACTTC. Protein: CASSFNQGGFYEQYF.